The clone carrying this T cell receptor (beta chain) occurred many times. Its antigen is as yet unknown. Pregnant or lactating patients and those with other autoimmune diseases or uncontrolled infections were excluded. Each diagnosis was determined on the basis of clinical symptoms, serum thyroxine, TRAb, thyroid ultrasound and orbital computed tomography. This specimen comes from a study of Graves' ophthalmopathy and Graves' hyperthyroidism. At the level of the study: No treatment had been given when peripheral blood was collected at initial diagnosis.

The CDR3 runs 13 residues. Looked up from germline, CDR1 is SGHKS and CDR2 is YYEKEE (reference sequence). The V end was cut by 4 bases, the J end by 1 base, with 6 bases between. The study, taken as a whole, reports: The study's model predicted ophthalmopathy progression at roughly 69% sensitivity and about 78% specificity.

CDR3 regions of TCR beta were amplified from RNA transcripts. HTBI primers were used in a first-round RT-PCR, which preceded a second-round multiplex PCR. TCRdb recomputed calls from the multiplex PCR reads with MiXCR, one row per CDR3 protein. The sample has about 400,000 distinct CDR3 sequences, 15% to 20% seen once. The sequence came from a young woman with Graves' ophthalmopathy. The sample consisted of peripheral blood. The chain combines TRBV5-5 with TRBJ1-5, with unresolved D. CDR3 loop: CASSQDSNQPQHF. The CDR3 region has the DNA TGTGCCAGCAGCCAGGACAGCAATCAGCCCCAGCATTTT. Together with reference TRBV5-5 and TRBJ1-5, the CDR3 gives the full variable domain: DAGVTQSPTHLIKTRGQQVTLRCSPISGHKSVSWYQQVLGQGPQFIFQYYEKEERGRGNFPDRFSARQFPNYSSELNVNALLLGDSALYLCASSQDSNQPQHFGDGTRLSIL.